This TCR beta chain was sequenced for a study of blood T cells in healthy people across ages. PCR was performed a second time for about 7 to 12 cycles using a sample-barcoded 5' primer and a J-beta primer mix. TCRdb recomputed calls from the 5' RACE reads with MiXCR, one row per CDR3 protein. The repertoire holds more than 900,000 distinct CDR3 sequences, with just under 30% as singletons. The authors extracted at least 6 micrograms of total RNA per sample. V lost 2 bases, J lost 4 bases, and 10 bases lay in between. The CDR3 is made up of 14 amino acids. In germline, CDR1 is ENHRY, CDR2 SYGVKD. The same data also went into a second study, on T cells of mothers and their children. This second report adds: Detection yielded no persistent microchimeric T cell clones.

Sequencing was performed on blood. The receptor was isolated from a woman aged 40 to 55 in good health. The V call is TRBV10-3, the J call TRBJ2-3; D ambiguous. CDR3 sequence: CAISEGAWADTQYF. The DNA for the CDR3 is TGTGCCATCAGTGAGGGAGCGTGGGCAGATACGCAGTATTTT.